The 18 T cell receptor beta chains given below trace back to one sample, sequenced in a study of blood T cell repertoires in COVID-19. TCRdb's table, derived via immunoSEQ multiplex PCR, lists solely in-frame clones and lacks some. The table has 30,000 to 45,000 clones, 60% to 85% seen once. Sequenced: peripheral blood. These receptors all come from a man aged 60 to 69 with active COVID-19.

The gene calls are TRBV29-1 and TRBJ2-5, with 9 positions matching TRBD2. In germline, CDR1 is SQVTM, CDR2 ANQGSEA. V shed 0 bases and J 2 bases; nucleotides not matched to a gene: 13. The CDR3 is 18 amino acids. The CDR3 reads CSVEDPAWVAGVQETQYF. CDR3 bases: TGCAGCGTTGAAGATCCCGCCTGGGTAGCGGGGGTACAAGAGACCCAGTACTTC.

This chain links TRBV2 with TRBJ2-1; the match to TRBD2 covers 10 bases. The ends lost 5 bases at V and 5 bases at J; junction bases unmatched: 9. The CDR3 contains 16 residues. Germline lookup yields CDR1 SNHLY and CDR2 FYNNEI. DNA of the CDR3: TGTGCCAGCAGTTCCTCGAGAGCGGGAGGGAACAATGAGCAGTTCTTC. The encoded protein is CASSSSRAGGNNEQFF.

The V call is TRBV7-2, the J call TRBJ2-3; TRBD2 matches at 8 bases. The ends lost 5 bases at V and 4 bases at J; junction bases unmatched: 8. The CDR3 is made up of 15 amino acids. CDR1 and CDR2 from the germline V gene are SGHTA and FQGNSA. CDR3 sequence: CASSLRVAGPDTQYF. The CDR3 DNA is TGTGCCAGCAGCCTGAGGGTAGCGGGACCAGATACGCAGTATTTT.

The chain links TRBV28 to TRBJ1-2; D uncertain. V was trimmed by 6 bases and J by 3 bases, leaving 11 bases between them. CDR3 length equals 13 residues. Germline CDR1 MDHEN, CDR2 SYDVKM. The CDR3 region has the DNA TGTGCCAGCAGCCTAACCACAGACTATGGCTACACCTTC. This sequence encodes CASSLTTDYGYTF.

This clone was picked up one time. The V and J genes are TRBV3-1 (or the pseudogene TRBV3-2) and TRBJ2-7; D remains unclear. Trimming took off 0 bases at V and 4 bases at J, with 22 bases between the two ends. This CDR3 contains 18 residues. Germline V gene lookup returns CDR1 LGHDT and CDR2 YNNKEL (reference sequence). The CDR3 reads CASSQDYRSAVNRYEQYF. The DNA of the CDR3 is TGTGCCAGCAGCCAAGATTATAGGTCGGCGGTAAATAGGTACGAGCAGTACTTC.

The chain joins TRBV7-2 to TRBJ2-7, with 8 bases fitting TRBD2. The CDR3 runs 13 residues. V lost 3 bases to trimming and J lost 6 bases; unmatched junction nucleotides: 4. Germline CDR1 reads SGHTA; CDR2 reads FQGNSA. The CDR3 region has the DNA TGTGCCAGCAGCTTCGGACTAGCTTTCGAGCAGTACTTC. Translating it yields CASSFGLAFEQYF.

V usage is TRBV11-2 and J usage is TRBJ2-2, with D perhaps matching TRBD2 (5 bases). The CDR3 runs 14 residues. Trimming stripped 5 bases from V and 3 bases from J, with 10 bases between. Germline assignment: CDR1 SGHAT and CDR2 FQNNGV. The CDR3 DNA sequence: TGTGCCAGCAGCCCCCTGGAGGACACCGGGGAGCTGTTTTTT. As protein: CASSPLEDTGELFF. The variable domain in full, with the rest retrieved from reference TRBV11-2 and TRBJ2-2, is EAGVAQSPRYKIIEKRQSVAFWCNPISGHATLYWYQQILGQGPKLLIQFQNNGVVDDSQLPKDRFSAERLKGVDSTLKIQPAKLEDSAVYLCASSPLEDTGELFFGEGSRLTVL.

The genes are TRBV6-4 and TRBJ2-1; 9 positions match TRBD2. Trimming removed 2 bases from V and 7 bases from J; junction bases left unmatched: 3. There are 14 residues in the CDR3. CDR1 is MRHNA and CDR2 is SNTAGT in the germline V gene. In DNA, the CDR3 is TGTGCCAGCAGTGACGCGGGGGGGGAAAATGAGCAGTTCTTC. Residues: CASSDAGGENEQFF.

In this sample, this clone turned up a few times. This chain connects TRBV27 to TRBJ1-6; D perhaps matches TRBD1 (6 bases). The V end was cut by 7 bases, the J end by 11 bases, with 15 bases between. The CDR3 spans 13 residues. Germline values: CDR1 MNHEY, CDR2 SMNVEV (reference sequence). CDR3 in DNA: TGTGCCAGCAAGGGGCAGGGGTGGACACCCCTCCACTTT. As protein: CASKGQGWTPLHF.

The chain combines TRBV12-5 with TRBJ2-1, with TRBD2 matching over 16 bases. Germline trimming cut 5 bases from V and 5 bases from J; bases unmatched to any gene: 6. The CDR3 has 17 residues. Per the germline V gene, CDR1 is LGHNT and CDR2 is FRNRAP. CDR3 in amino acids: CASGTGLAGGQHNEQFF. The CDR3 coding sequence is TGTGCTAGTGGTACGGGACTAGCGGGAGGGCAGCACAATGAGCAGTTCTTC.

In DNA form, the CDR3 reads TGTGCCAGCTCACCAAACGGACTAGCGGTATCCCCCGAGCAGTACTTC. Translating it yields CASSPNGLAVSPEQYF. The chain couples TRBV18 to TRBJ2-7; 10 bases match TRBD2. This CDR3 has 16 residues. The V segment lost 2 bases and the J segment 6 bases; nucleotides outside the gene matches: 10. Germline V CDR1 and CDR2: KGHSH, LQKENI.

CDR3 nucleotide sequence: TGTGCCAGCAGTCACGTTTCTCAGCGGGGGGTTGAAGAGACCCAGTACTTC. Translation gives CASSHVSQRGVEETQYF. This chain uses TRBV3-1 (or the pseudogene TRBV3-2) with TRBJ2-5; 9 bases are a match to TRBD2. With 6 bases clipped from V and 3 bases from J, the junction kept 14 bases outside the gene matches. The CDR3 runs 17 residues. Germline values: CDR1 LGHDT, CDR2 YNNKEL (reference sequence).

In its sample, this clone was seen a few times. The chain recombines TRBV28 with TRBJ1-2; 9 positions match TRBD1. This CDR3 region has 16 residues. Germline-derived CDR1 and CDR2 are MDHEN and SYDVKM. J was trimmed by 2 bases and V by 4 bases; bases with no gene match: 8. The CDR3 here is CASSSGQGIPNYGYTF. The CDR3, as DNA: TGTGCCAGCAGTTCCGGACAGGGGATCCCCAACTATGGCTACACCTTC.

This chain links TRBV5-6 with TRBJ2-3; possibly TRBD2 for D (5 bases). V lost 4 bases and J 5 bases, leaving 11 bases between the germline ends. Germline V gives CDR1 SGHDT, CDR2 YYEEEE. There are 13 residues in the CDR3. The CDR3, as DNA: TGTGCCAGCAGCGATGGAGGTATAGATACGCAGTATTTT. Encoded protein: CASSDGGIDTQYF.

The V and J genes are TRBV6-5 and TRBJ2-5; TRBD2 aligns across 11 bases. This CDR3 contains 16 residues. Germline values: CDR1 MNHEY, CDR2 SVGAGI. The trim removed 0 bases at V and 1 base at J, leaving 1 base unmatched. The CDR3 reads CASSYSGTSGQETQYF. The CDR3, as DNA: TGTGCCAGCAGTTACTCGGGGACTAGCGGCCAAGAGACCCAGTACTTC.

This rearrangement joins TRBV6-2 or TRBV6-3 to TRBJ1-1; 8 bases map to TRBD1. This CDR3 spans 14 amino acids. From germline, CDR1 is MNHEY and CDR2 SVGEGT. Trimming took 5 bases from V and 4 from J; bases not matched to a gene: 6. The CDR3 reads CASSPGQARTEAFF. As DNA, the CDR3 is TGTGCCAGCAGTCCGGGACAGGCCCGCACTGAAGCTTTCTTT.

The chain employs TRBV3-1 (or the pseudogene TRBV3-2) and TRBJ2-3; D gene unclear. This CDR3 has 12 residues. V was trimmed by 1 base and J by 9 bases, leaving 8 bases between them. Per the germline V gene, CDR1 is LGHDT and CDR2 is YNNKEL (reference sequence). The CDR3 spells CASSQVPKTQYF. CDR3 DNA: TGTGCCAGCAGCCAAGTCCCTAAGACGCAGTATTTT.

This chain uses TRBV11-2 with TRBJ2-7; 7 nucleotides line up with TRBD1. The CDR3 extends over 14 amino acids. Trimming removed 5 bases from V and 7 bases from J; junction bases left unmatched: 11. Germline V gene lookup returns CDR1 SGHAT and CDR2 FQNNGV. The CDR3 bases are TGTGCCAGCAGCCCGGACAGGCTGTTTTGGGAGCAGTACTTC. Translation gives CASSPDRLFWEQYF.